What follows are 21 T cell receptor beta chains derived from one specimen sequenced in a study of T-cell memory formation after mild COVID-19. TCRdb reprocessed the 5' RACE reads with MiXCR, giving one entry per CDR3 protein. The data contain a few hundred thousand distinct CDR3 sequences, less than 20% of them singletons. The specimen was PBMCs or a T cell subset sorted from them (not recorded which). The source of these receptors is a man aged 18 to 29 who had mild COVID-19 (a few samples of this study predate the infection). Cell type and time point are not known.

The chain uses TRBV10-3 and TRBJ1-4, with D unresolved. The ends were cut back, 8 bases at V and 5 bases at J, with 12 bases in the middle. Germline loops: CDR1 ENHRY, CDR2 SYGVKD. This CDR3 contains 13 residues. The CDR3 is CAILSAPNEKLFF. The CDR3 region has the DNA TGTGCCATCCTTTCAGCGCCCAATGAAAAACTGTTTTTT.

This clonotype appeared a few times. As DNA, the CDR3 is TGTGCCAGCTCACCCCAGGACAACTCCTACGAGCAGTACGTC. Residues: CASSPQDNSYEQYV. V is TRBV18 and J is TRBJ2-7; a possible D gene is TRBD1 (5 bases). Between the trimmed V and J ends, which lost 3 bases and 0 bases, there was a span of 9 bases. CDR1 and CDR2 (germline): KGHSH, LQKENI. This CDR3 has 14 amino acids.

The chain has TRBV12-3 or TRBV12-4 and TRBJ1-4; D may be TRBD1 (6 bases). The CDR3 sequence is 17 residues long. The V gene lost 2 bases and the J gene lost 3 bases, with 16 bases spanning the gap. The CDR3 sequence: CASSLQGSGSANEKLFF. In DNA, the CDR3 is TGTGCCAGCAGTTTACAGGGGTCAGGGTCGGCTAATGAAAAACTGTTTTTT.

The chain joins TRBV5-1 to TRBJ2-6, with D possibly TRBD2 on 6 matching bases. Germline-derived CDR1 and CDR2 are SGHRS and YFSETQ. V lost 4 bases, J lost 2 bases, and 19 bases lay in between. CDR3 size: 18 residues. In nucleotides, the CDR3 is TGCGCCAGCAGCCCCCGCGGGACGGTTAATGCTGGGGCCAACGTCCTGACTTTC. Residues: CASSPRGTVNAGANVLTF.

This clonotype was found a few times. The V call is TRBV12-3 or TRBV12-4, the J call TRBJ1-2, with D hard to call. The CDR3 spans 14 residues. V was clipped by 4 bases and J by 2 bases, with 11 bases between them. The CDR3 is CASSSQHGNYGYTF. DNA for the CDR3: TGTGCCAGCAGTTCTCAACATGGGAACTATGGCTACACCTTC.

This clonotype was found many times. V is TRBV15 and J is TRBJ2-5; a weak D match, TRBD2 (6 bases). The CDR3 runs to 14 residues. The ends were cut back, 5 bases at V and 0 bases at J, with 10 bases in the middle. Germline values: CDR1 LNHNV, CDR2 YYDKDF (reference sequence). The CDR3 nucleotides are TGTGCCACCAGCGCCCCGGGAGACCAAGAGACCCAGTACTTC. Its translation: CATSAPGDQETQYF.

The J gene is TRBJ2-7, the V gene TRBV28; D gene ambiguous. Trimming removed 8 bases at V and 0 bases at J, with 5 bases between. Germline V lookup: CDR1 MDHEN, CDR2 SYDVKM. The CDR3 sequence is 11 residues long. The CDR3 DNA reads TGTGCCAGCCGGTCCTCCTACGAGCAGTACGTC. Translated: CASRSSYEQYV.

V gene TRBV7-2 combines with J gene TRBJ1-2, with D hard to call. Germline V gives CDR1 SGHTA, CDR2 FQGNSA. This CDR3 has 14 amino acids. V was shortened by 2 bases and J by 3 bases, with 10 bases between the two germline ends. CDR3 amino acids: CASSLLGNDYGYTF. CDR3 nucleotide sequence: TGTGCCAGCAGCTTATTGGGGAACGACTATGGCTACACCTTC.

This clonotype occurred a few times. This chain links TRBV10-3 with TRBJ1-1; D possibly corresponds to TRBD1 (5 bases). From germline, CDR1 is ENHRY and CDR2 SYGVKD. This CDR3 comprises 13 residues. V lost 10 bases and J 1 base, leaving 13 bases between the germline ends. CDR3 sequence: CATDGGTNTEAFF. In DNA, the CDR3 is TGTGCCACTGACGGGGGGACGAACACTGAAGCTTTCTTT.

The rearrangement uses TRBV9 and TRBJ2-2; 8 positions agree with TRBD2. The V and J ends lost 4 bases and 5 bases, in that order; junction bases with no gene match: 10. From germline, CDR1 is SGDLS and CDR2 YYNGEE. The length of the CDR3 is 16 residues. The CDR3 here is CASSLQRGSGTGELFF. As DNA, the CDR3 is TGTGCCAGCAGCCTGCAGCGGGGGTCCGGGACCGGGGAGCTGTTTTTT.

CDR3 loop: CARLSGGQYNEQFF. The CDR3 nucleotides are TGCGCCAGACTGAGCGGGGGGCAATACAATGAGCAGTTCTTC. V and J are TRBV5-1 and TRBJ2-1; 9 nucleotides line up with TRBD2. Germline V gives CDR1 SGHRS, CDR2 YFSETQ. CDR3 length equals 14 residues. V gave up 8 bases and J gave up 4 bases; unmatched junction bases: 7.

This clonotype came up a few times. The chain carries TRBV10-3 and TRBJ2-3, with D possibly being TRBD1 or TRBD2 (6 bases each). Germline V gene sequence: CDR1 ENHRY, CDR2 SYGVKD. Trimming took off 3 bases at V and 0 bases at J, with 13 bases between the two ends. This CDR3 spans 16 amino acids. The chain's CDR3 is CAISEEGGPSTDTQYF. Here the CDR3 DNA reads TGTGCCATCAGTGAAGAAGGGGGGCCGAGCACAGATACGCAGTATTTT.

The chain employs TRBV10-3 and TRBJ1-2; D is undetermined. CDR1 is ENHRY and CDR2 is SYGVKD in the germline V gene. This CDR3 has 12 amino acids. V was pared by 3 bases and J by 5 bases, with 7 bases between. The CDR3 protein is CAISDSLYGYTF. Written as DNA, the CDR3 is TGTGCCATCAGTGACTCTTTATATGGCTACACCTTC.

J is TRBJ1-1 and V is TRBV7-9; D uncertain. The germline V gene has CDR1 SEHNR and CDR2 FQNEAQ (reference sequence). This CDR3 contains 13 residues. Trimming removed 5 bases at V and 4 bases at J, with 11 bases between. The CDR3 here is CASSATRSTEAFF. As DNA, the CDR3 is TGTGCCAGCAGCGCAACCCGAAGCACTGAAGCTTTCTTT.

This clonotype has a handful of counts. The V call is TRBV20-1, the J call TRBJ2-6; D possibly corresponds to TRBD2 (5 bases). This CDR3 comprises 14 residues. The V end was cut by 5 bases, the J end by 2 bases, with 10 bases between. Germline V gene data show CDR1 as DFQATT and CDR2 as SNEGSKA (reference sequence). The CDR3 loop reads CSASDFAGANVLTF. As DNA, the CDR3 is TGCAGTGCTTCGGACTTTGCTGGGGCCAACGTCCTGACTTTC.

This rearrangement joins TRBV11-2 to TRBJ2-5; 7 bases are a match to TRBD1. The CDR3 is made up of 15 amino acids. Germline assignment: CDR1 SGHAT and CDR2 FQNNGV. V dropped 7 bases and J dropped 5; count of bases not matched to a gene: 13. The CDR3 DNA reads TGTGCCAGCACCCCCGGACAGGACCTCCGGGAGACCCAGTACTTC. It yields the protein CASTPGQDLRETQYF.

The chain combines TRBV5-1 with TRBJ1-4; 7 nucleotides align to TRBD1. The CDR3 is 16 amino acids. The ends lost 3 bases at V and 4 bases at J; junction bases unmatched: 9. Germline CDR1 and CDR2: SGHRS and YFSETQ. The CDR3 region has the DNA TGCGCCAGCAGCTCATCCTGGACAGGAGTTAATGAAAAACTGTTTTTT. Protein product: CASSSSWTGVNEKLFF.

This clonotype was seen more than once but under ten times. The chain uses TRBV11-2 and TRBJ1-3; D call uncertain. This CDR3 is 15 amino acids long. Germline CDR1 SGHAT, CDR2 FQNNGV. Trimming took 1 base from V and 6 from J, leaving 13 bases between them. CDR3 bases: TGTGCCAGCAGCTTAGTGCGGGAATTGGAAAACACCATATATTTT. This encodes CASSLVRELENTIYF.

The chain combines TRBV18 with TRBJ1-6; tentatively, D is TRBD1 (5 bases). The ends were cut back, 3 bases at V and 0 bases at J, with 15 bases in the middle. Looked up from germline, CDR1 is KGHSH and CDR2 is LQKENI. This CDR3 has 18 residues. The CDR3 loop reads CASSPNSGEGSYNSPLHF. CDR3 DNA sequence: TGTGCCAGCTCACCCAATTCGGGGGAAGGCTCCTATAATTCACCCCTCCACTTT. The variable domain in full, completed from reference TRBV18 and TRBJ1-6, reads NAGVMQNPRHLVRRRGQEARLRCSPMKGHSHVYWYRQLPEEGLKFMVYLQKENIIDESGMPKERFSAEFPKEGPSILRIQQVVRGDSAAYFCASSPNSGEGSYNSPLHFGNGTRLTVT.

This clonotype was found many times. The chain employs TRBV6-1 and TRBJ2-7; no firm D call. The CDR3 is 16 amino acids. Between the trimmed V and J ends, which lost 0 bases and 4 bases, there was a span of 16 bases. The germline V gene has CDR1 MNHNS and CDR2 SASEGT. The CDR3 spells CASSEAPPPLGYEQYF. CDR3 nucleotides: TGTGCCAGCAGTGAAGCTCCCCCGCCTCTCGGTTACGAGCAGTACTTC.

This clonotype turned up a few times. The chain has TRBV2 and TRBJ2-3; perhaps D is TRBD1 or TRBD2 (5 bases each). The CDR3 sequence is 14 residues long. CDR1 is SNHLY, CDR2 FYNNEI, per germline. With 6 bases removed from V and 5 bases from J, the gap between germline ends came to 15 bases. The CDR3 region is CASRVEGFKDTQYF. The CDR3 nucleotides are TGTGCCAGCAGGGTCGAGGGGTTCAAAGATACGCAGTATTTT.